This T cell receptor (beta chain) derives from a study of response to subunit inactivated influenza vaccine. V lost 6 bases and J lost 12, with 12 bases in between. This CDR3 region has 11 residues. This clonotype was detected a few times. TCRdb processed the RT-PCR reads anew with MiXCR; each CDR3 protein has one entry. This table has 500,000 to 600,000 distinct CDR3 sequences, about 11% appearing once. The same sample was also studied in work on T cells expressing NK-cell markers. From that study: 5'RACE template switching with UMIs generated TCR beta cDNA. Among eight sequenced donors, seven carried HCMV seropositivity while one was seronegative. Several experiments confined sorting to alpha-beta TCR T cells with an anti-gamma-delta TCR antibody. As a fraction of CD8+ T cells, dominant NKG2C+ clonotypes reached roughly 1.0-7.0% in roughly 6 donors. Once again these clonotypes came out on top in the CD3+CD56-NKG2C+ fraction of a few donors.

The genes are TRBV12-3 or TRBV12-4 and TRBJ2-1; the D gene is possibly TRBD2 (5 bases). The input for sequencing was PBMCs from blood, taken on the day of vaccination. The sequence was obtained from a man aged 50-59 years who received an inactivated influenza vaccine. The CDR3 sequence: CASSSLAGQFF. Written as DNA, the CDR3 is TGTGCCAGCAGCTCGCTAGCCGGGCAGTTCTTC.